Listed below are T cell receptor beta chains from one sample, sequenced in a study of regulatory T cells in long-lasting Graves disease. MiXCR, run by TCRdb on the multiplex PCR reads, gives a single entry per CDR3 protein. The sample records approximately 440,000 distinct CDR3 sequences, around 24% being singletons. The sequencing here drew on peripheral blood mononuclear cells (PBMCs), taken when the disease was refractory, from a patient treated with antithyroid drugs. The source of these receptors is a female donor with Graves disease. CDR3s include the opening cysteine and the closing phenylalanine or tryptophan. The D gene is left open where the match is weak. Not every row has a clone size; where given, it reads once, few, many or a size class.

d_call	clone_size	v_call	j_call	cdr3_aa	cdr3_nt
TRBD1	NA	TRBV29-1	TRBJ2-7	CSVVGQGTYEQYF	TGCAGCGTCGTGGGACAGGGTACCTACGAGCAGTACTTC
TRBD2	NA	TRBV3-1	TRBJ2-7	CASSQKSSGAYEQYF	TGTGCCAGCAGCCAAAAATCTAGCGGCGCCTACGAGCAGTACTTC
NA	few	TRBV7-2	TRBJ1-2	CASSPRRGPTGGYTF	TGTGCCAGCAGCCCCCGGAGGGGTCCGACTGGGGGCTACACCTTC
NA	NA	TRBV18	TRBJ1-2	CASSSGRDYGYTF	TGTGCCAGCTCGTCAGGGAGGGACTATGGCTACACCTTC
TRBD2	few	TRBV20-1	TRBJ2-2	CSALTSGKSSGTGELFF	TGCAGTGCGCTGACTAGCGGGAAAAGTTCGGGCACCGGGGAGCTGTTTTTT
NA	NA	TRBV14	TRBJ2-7	CASSQSDLYF	TGTGCCAGCAGCCAATCTGACTTGTACTTC
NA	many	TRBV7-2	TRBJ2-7	CASSRTRFRADSSYEQYF	TGTGCCAGCAGCCGGACGAGGTTTCGGGCCGACAGCTCCTACGAGCAGTACTTC
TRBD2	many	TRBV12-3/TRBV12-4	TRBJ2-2	CASSFLAGGQNTGELFF	TGTGCCAGCAGTTTCCTAGCGGGAGGCCAGAACACCGGGGAGCTGTTTTTT
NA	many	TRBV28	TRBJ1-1	CASSLWNGDTEAFF	TGTGCCAGCAGTTTATGGAATGGGGACACTGAAGCTTTCTTT
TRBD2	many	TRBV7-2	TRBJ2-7	CASSFTSGIYEQYF	TGTGCCAGCAGCTTTACTAGCGGAATCTACGAGCAGTACTTC
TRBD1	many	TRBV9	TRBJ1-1	CASSVLGGSNTEAFF	TGTGCCAGCAGCGTACTAGGGGGCTCGAACACTGAAGCTTTCTTT
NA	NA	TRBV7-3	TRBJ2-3	CASSPRQGGDTDTQYF	TGTGCCAGCAGCCCCAGGCAGGGGGGGGACACAGATACGCAGTATTTT
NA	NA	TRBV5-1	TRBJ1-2	CASSLGLRGSYGYTF	TGCGCCAGCAGCTTGGGTCTCCGGGGGTCGTATGGCTACACCTTC
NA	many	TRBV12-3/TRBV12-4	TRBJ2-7	CASSFIGSYEQYF	TGTGCCAGCAGTTTCATTGGCTCCTACGAGCAGTACTTC
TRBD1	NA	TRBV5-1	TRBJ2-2	CASSLAGQGVNTGELFF	TGCGCCAGCAGCTTGGCTGGACAGGGAGTGAACACCGGGGAGCTGTTTTTT
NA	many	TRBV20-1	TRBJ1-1	CSASTDSRNTEAFF	TGCAGTGCTTCCACAGACAGCCGAAACACTGAAGCTTTCTTT
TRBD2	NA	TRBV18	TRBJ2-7	CASSPILAGGPKSSYEQYF	TGTGCCAGCTCACCAATTCTAGCGGGAGGGCCTAAGAGCTCCTACGAGCAGTACTTC
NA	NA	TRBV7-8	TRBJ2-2	CASSAYDRLKTNTGELFF	TGTGCCAGCAGCGCTTACGACAGGCTAAAGACGAACACCGGGGAGCTGTTTTTT
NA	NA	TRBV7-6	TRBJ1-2	CASSQTTGLNYGYTF	TGTGCCAGCAGCCAAACGACAGGACTGAACTATGGCTACACCTTC
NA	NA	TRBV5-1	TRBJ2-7	CASSLAKASYEQYF	TGCGCCAGCAGCTTGGCAAAAGCTTCCTACGAGCAGTACTTC
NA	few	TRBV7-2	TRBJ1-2	CASSQVRGYTF	TGTGCCAGCAGTCAGGTGCGTGGCTACACCTTC
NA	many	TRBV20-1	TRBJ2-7	CSARSLASYEQYF	TGCAGTGCTCGTAGTCTAGCGTCCTACGAGCAGTACTTC
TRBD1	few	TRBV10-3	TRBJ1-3	CAITQDRVIGNTIYF	TGTGCCATCACCCAGGACAGGGTTATTGGAAACACCATATATTTT
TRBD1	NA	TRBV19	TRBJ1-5	CATKRQGPSNQPQHF	TGTGCCACCAAAAGACAGGGACCTAGCAATCAGCCCCAGCATTTT
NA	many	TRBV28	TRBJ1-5	CASTSGGPSNQPQHF	TGTGCCAGCACCTCCGGGGGGCCAAGCAATCAGCCCCAGCATTTT
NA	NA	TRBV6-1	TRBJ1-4	CASSETGLREKLFF	TGTGCCAGCAGCGAAACCGGCCTTAGGGAAAAACTGTTTTTT
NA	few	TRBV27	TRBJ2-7	CASSLSGLSHSYEQYF	TGTGCCAGCAGTTTATCTGGTCTCTCCCACTCCTACGAGCAGTACTTC
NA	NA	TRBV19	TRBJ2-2	CASSSTGASTGELFF	TGTGCCAGTAGTAGTACCGGAGCATCCACCGGGGAGCTGTTTTTT
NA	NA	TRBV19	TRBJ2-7	CASSRQHRSPSYEQYF	TGTGCCAGTAGCCGACAACACAGGTCGCCATCTTACGAGCAGTACTTC